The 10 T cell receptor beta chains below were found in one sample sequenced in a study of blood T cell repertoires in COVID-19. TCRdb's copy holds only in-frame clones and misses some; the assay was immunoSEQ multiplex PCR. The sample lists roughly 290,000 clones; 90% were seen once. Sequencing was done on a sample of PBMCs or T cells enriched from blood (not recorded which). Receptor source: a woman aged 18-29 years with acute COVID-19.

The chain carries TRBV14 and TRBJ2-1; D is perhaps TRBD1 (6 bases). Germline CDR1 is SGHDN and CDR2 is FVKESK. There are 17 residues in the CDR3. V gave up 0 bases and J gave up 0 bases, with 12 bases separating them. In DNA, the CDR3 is TGTGCCAGCAGCCAAGAGGTTGGCAGGGGCTCCTACAATGAGCAGTTCTTC. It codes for CASSQEVGRGSYNEQFF.

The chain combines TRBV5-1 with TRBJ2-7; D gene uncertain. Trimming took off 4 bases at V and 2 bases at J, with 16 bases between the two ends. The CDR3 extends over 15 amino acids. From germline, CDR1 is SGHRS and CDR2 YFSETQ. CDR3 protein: CASSRTGVEPYEQYF. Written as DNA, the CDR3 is TGCGCCAGCAGCCGTACGGGTGTCGAACCCTACGAGCAGTACTTC. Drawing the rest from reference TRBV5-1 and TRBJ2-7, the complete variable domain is KAGVTQTPRYLIKTRGQQVTLSCSPISGHRSVSWYQQTPGQGLQFLFEYFSETQRNKGNFPGRFSGRQFSNSRSEMNVSTLELGDSALYLCASSRTGVEPYEQYFGPGTRLTVT.

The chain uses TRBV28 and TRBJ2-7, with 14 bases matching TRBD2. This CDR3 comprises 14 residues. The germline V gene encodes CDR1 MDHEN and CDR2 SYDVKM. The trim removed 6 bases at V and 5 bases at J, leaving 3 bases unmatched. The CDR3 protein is CASRTGLAGDEQYF. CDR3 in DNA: TGTGCCAGCAGGACGGGACTAGCGGGAGACGAGCAGTACTTC. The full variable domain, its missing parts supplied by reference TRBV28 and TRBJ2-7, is DVKVTQSSRYLVKRTGEKVFLECVQDMDHENMFWYRQDPGLGLRLIYFSYDVKMKEKGDIPEGYSVSREKKERFSLILESASTNQTSMYLCASRTGLAGDEQYFGPGTRLTVT.

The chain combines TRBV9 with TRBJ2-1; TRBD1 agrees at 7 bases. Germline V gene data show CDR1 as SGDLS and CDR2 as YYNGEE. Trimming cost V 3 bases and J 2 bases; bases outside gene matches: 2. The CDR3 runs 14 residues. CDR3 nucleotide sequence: TGTGCCAGCAGCGCTGGGACAGCCTACAATGAGCAGTTCTTC. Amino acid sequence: CASSAGTAYNEQFF.

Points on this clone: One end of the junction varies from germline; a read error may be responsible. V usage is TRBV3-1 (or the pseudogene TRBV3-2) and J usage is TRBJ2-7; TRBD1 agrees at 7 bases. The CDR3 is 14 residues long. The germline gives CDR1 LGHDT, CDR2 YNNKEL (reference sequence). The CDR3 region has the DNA TGTGCCAGCAGCCAAGCAGGGACAGCCTACGGGCAGTACTTC. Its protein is CASSQAGTAYGQYF.

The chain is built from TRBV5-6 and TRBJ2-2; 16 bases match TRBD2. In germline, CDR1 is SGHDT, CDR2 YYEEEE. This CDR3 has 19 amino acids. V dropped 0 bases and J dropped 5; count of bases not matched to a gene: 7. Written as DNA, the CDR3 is TGTGCCAGCAGCTTGGTGGGACTAGCGGGAGGGCCCGGAACCGGGGAGCTGTTTTTT. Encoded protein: CASSLVGLAGGPGTGELFF. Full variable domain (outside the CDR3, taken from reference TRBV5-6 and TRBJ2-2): DAGVTQSPTHLIKTRGQQVTLRCSPKSGHDTVSWYQQALGQGPQFIFQYYEEEERQRGNFPDRFSGHQFPNYSSELNVNALLLGDSALYLCASSLVGLAGGPGTGELFFGEGSRLTVL.

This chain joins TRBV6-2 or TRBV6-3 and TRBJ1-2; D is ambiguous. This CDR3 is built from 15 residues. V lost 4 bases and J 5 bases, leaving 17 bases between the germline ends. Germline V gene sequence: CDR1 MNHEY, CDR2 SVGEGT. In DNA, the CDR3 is TGTGCCAGCAGTTCGGTGAGATCGGGAGGTTATGGCTACACCTTC. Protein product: CASSSVRSGGYGYTF.

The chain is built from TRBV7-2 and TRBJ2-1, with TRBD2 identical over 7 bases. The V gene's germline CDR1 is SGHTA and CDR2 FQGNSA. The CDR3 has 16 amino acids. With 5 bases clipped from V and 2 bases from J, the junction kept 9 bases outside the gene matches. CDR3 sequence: CASSPQGGVTYNEQFF. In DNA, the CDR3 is TGTGCCAGCAGCCCCCAGGGAGGGGTAACCTACAATGAGCAGTTCTTC.

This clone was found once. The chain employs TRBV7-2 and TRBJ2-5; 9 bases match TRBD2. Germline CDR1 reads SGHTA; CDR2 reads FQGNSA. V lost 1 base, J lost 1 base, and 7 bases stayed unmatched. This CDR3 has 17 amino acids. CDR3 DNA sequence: TGTGCCAGCAGCTTAGAGGGCCGACTAGCGGCCCAAGAGACCCAGTACTTC. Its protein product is CASSLEGRLAAQETQYF.

The CDR3 spells CASSPRTGHEQYF. CDR3 DNA: TGTGCCAGCAGTCCACGCACAGGACACGAGCAGTACTTC. V is TRBV27 and J is TRBJ2-7, with D possibly TRBD1 on 5 matching bases. Germline V gene lookup returns CDR1 MNHEY and CDR2 SMNVEV (reference sequence). This CDR3 has 13 amino acids. Trimming left V 5 bases short and J 5 bases short, with 13 bases between.